These T cell receptor beta chains were read from a single sample in a study of human T cells and chemical hapten exposure. TCRdb processed the RACE reads anew with MiXCR; each CDR3 protein has one entry. The profile shows tens of thousands of distinct CDR3 sequences, around 12% of them singletons. Sequenced material: whole blood, taken in connection with sensitization to the hapten diphenylcyclopropenone (DPC). The receptors were sampled from a woman aged 40 to 55 with alopecia areata. Some clones in this sample may be carry-over from other donors' samples. Each CDR3 is given with its conserved first and last residue. Each record gives: V gene, clone size, D gene, J gene, CDR3 DNA, CDR3 protein. The D gene is left open where the match is weak. Clone sizes are given selectively: once, few, many, or a class where the clone is expanded.

>TRBV27|many|NA|TRBJ1-1
TGTGCCAGCAGTTTCGGGGGGGCGGAGGCTTTCTTT
CASSFGGAEAFF
>TRBV10-3|NA|NA|TRBJ2-3
TGTGCCATCAGTGGAGGTAGCGGTAGCACAGATACGCAGTATTTT
CAISGGSGSTDTQYF
>TRBV29-1|NA|TRBD1|TRBJ2-7
TGCAGCGTTGATGGGGGACAGGGGATTTACTACGAGCAGTACTTC
CSVDGGQGIYYEQYF
>TRBV27|many|TRBD2|TRBJ2-1
TGTGCCAGCAGTACCCGGGTAGCGGGTTTGAATGAGCAGTTCTTC
CASSTRVAGLNEQFF
>TRBV7-9|many|NA|TRBJ2-2
TGTGCCAGCAGCCCGTCCTCTCTGAACACCGGGGAGCTGTTTTTT
CASSPSSLNTGELFF
>TRBV2|many|NA|TRBJ2-5
TGTGCCAGCAACCTAGCGAAGGAGACCCAGTACTTC
CASNLAKETQYF
>TRBV28|many|TRBD2|TRBJ2-2
TGTGCCAGCAGTGCCTTCGGACTAGCATACGGGGAGCTGTTTTTT
CASSAFGLAYGELFF
>TRBV6-2/TRBV6-3|NA|NA|TRBJ1-5
TGTGCCATCAGGACTGATAATCAGCCCCAGCATTTT
CAIRTDNQPQHF
>TRBV18|many|NA|TRBJ1-1
TGTGCCAGCTCACCACCGATGGGGGGGAGTTCGGGCACTGAAGCTTTCTTT
CASSPPMGGSSGTEAFF
>TRBV11-1|NA|NA|TRBJ2-7
TGTGCCAGCAGCTTAATTGGACTCTCCTACGAGCAGTACTTC
CASSLIGLSYEQYF
>TRBV7-8|NA|NA|TRBJ2-1
TGTGCCAGCAGCCCCCGGGTCTACAATGAGCAGTTCTTC
CASSPRVYNEQFF
>TRBV7-9|many|TRBD2|TRBJ2-3
TGTGCCAGCAATCCTCGGAGCGGGAGGCAACAGACAGATACGCAGTATTTT
CASNPRSGRQQTDTQYF
>TRBV5-8|many|TRBD1|TRBJ2-3
TGTGCCAGCAGCTTAGGGACAGACCCTTTGGCAGATACGCAGTATTTT
CASSLGTDPLADTQYF
>TRBV2|few|TRBD1|TRBJ2-7
TGTGCCAGCAGAGGGACAGGTATCAACGAGCAGTACTTC
CASRGTGINEQYF
>TRBV20-1|few|TRBD2|TRBJ2-3
TGCAGTGCTAGATCCCTTCGACTAGCGGGGGGCTATAGGACAGATACGCAGTATTTT
CSARSLRLAGGYRTDTQYF
>TRBV11-2|many|NA|TRBJ2-4
TGTGCCAGCAGCCGGACGATGGCAAAAAACATTCAGTACTTC
CASSRTMAKNIQYF
>TRBV20-1|many|NA|TRBJ2-7
TGCAGTGCTAGAGGCCTGACAGGAGGTTACCAGCAGTACTTC
CSARGLTGGYQQYF
>TRBV5-1|many|TRBD1|TRBJ1-1
TGCGCCAGCAGCTCCGGACAGGGGTCAACGGAAGCTTTCTTT
CASSSGQGSTEAFF
>TRBV20-1|many|TRBD2|TRBJ2-1
TGCAGTGCTACCCCCCTGGGGGGTCTAGCGGGAGATAGCTCCTACAATGAGCAGTTCTTC
CSATPLGGLAGDSSYNEQFF
>TRBV5-1|many|NA|TRBJ2-1
TGCGCCAGCAGCCGGGCTAGCGACAATGAGCAGTTCTTC
CASSRASDNEQFF
>TRBV12-3/TRBV12-4|many|TRBD1|TRBJ1-4
TGTGCCAGCAGTTTATCAGGGGGCGGTAATGAAAAACTGTTTTTT
CASSLSGGGNEKLFF
>TRBV5-1|many|NA|TRBJ2-2
TGCGCCAGCAGCTTAGGGCAGGGGACCACCGGGGAGCTGTTTTTT
CASSLGQGTTGELFF
>TRBV9|few|TRBD2|TRBJ2-1
TGTGCCAGCAGCGGGACTAGCGGGGGGCCCCCTTACAATGAGCAGTTCTTC
CASSGTSGGPPYNEQFF
>TRBV5-1|many|NA|TRBJ2-1
TGCGCCAGCAGCTTGGACGACGGAGCTTACAATGAGCAGTTCTTC
CASSLDDGAYNEQFF
>TRBV12-3/TRBV12-4|many|NA|TRBJ1-2
TGTGCCAGCAGTTTGGCCGGTAACTATGGCTACACCTTC
CASSLAGNYGYTF
>TRBV28|few|NA|TRBJ2-7
TGTGCCAGCAGTTTGGGGGACGAGCAGTACTTC
CASSLGDEQYF
>TRBV7-9|many|TRBD1|TRBJ2-3
TGTGCCAGCAGCCTAGCCGGGACAGGGTTTGATACGCAGTATTTT
CASSLAGTGFDTQYF
>TRBV5-1|many|NA|TRBJ2-7
TGCGCCAGCAGCTTGGGAGGGGAACCCCCCTACGAGCAGTACTTC
CASSLGGEPPYEQYF
>TRBV4-3|few|NA|TRBJ1-4
TGCGCCAGCAGGGGACCAACTAATGAAAAACTGTTTTTT
CASRGPTNEKLFF
>TRBV28|few|TRBD1|TRBJ2-5
TGTGCCAGCAGCCTGGGACAGCAGCAAGAGACCCAGTACTTC
CASSLGQQQETQYF
>TRBV5-1|NA|NA|TRBJ2-3
TGCGCCAGCAGCTTGGGGGACGGAGCAGGTACGCAGTATTTT
CASSLGDGAGTQYF
>TRBV7-6|many|NA|TRBJ1-5
TGTGCCAGCAGCGATACTGGGGGGAATCAGCCCCAGCATTTT
CASSDTGGNQPQHF
>TRBV10-3|many|TRBD2|TRBJ2-1
TGTGCCATCAGCGCTCTAGCGGACTCCTACAATGAGCAGTTCTTC
CAISALADSYNEQFF
>TRBV28|few|NA|TRBJ2-7
TGTGCCGTCTCCGGGCTAGCCCGGGAGCAGTACTTC
CAVSGLAREQYF
>TRBV7-2|few|TRBD2|TRBJ2-1
TGTGCCAGCAGCTCTGGGACTAGCGGTTACTCCTACAATGAGCAGTTCTTC
CASSSGTSGYSYNEQFF
>TRBV6-6|many|NA|TRBJ1-6
TGTGCCACCCGGCAGTTAACTAATTCACCCCTCCACTTT
CATRQLTNSPLHF
>TRBV28|NA|TRBD1|TRBJ2-7
TGTGCCAGCCGAGGACAGGGGGCAAAAATGGTCGAGCAGTACTTC
CASRGQGAKMVEQYF
>TRBV7-9|few|TRBD1|TRBJ2-1
TGTGCCAGCAGCCCAGAGACAGGGTCGCAGTTCTTC
CASSPETGSQFF
>TRBV2|few|TRBD1|TRBJ2-7
TGTGCCAGCACTAGGGACAGGGTCGAGCAGTACTTC
CASTRDRVEQYF
>TRBV30|NA|TRBD1|TRBJ1-6
TGTGCCCTAACCGGGACAGGGGCCAAGGGATCACCCCTCCACTTT
CALTGTGAKGSPLHF
>TRBV7-2|NA|NA|TRBJ2-3
TGTGCCAGCAGCTTAGAGAGGGAGGTAGATACGCAGTATTTT
CASSLEREVDTQYF
>TRBV10-2|many|NA|TRBJ2-3
TGCGCCAGCAGTGAGTGGAGAAGCAGCCTAGTCACAGATACGCAGTATTTT
CASSEWRSSLVTDTQYF
>TRBV28|few|NA|TRBJ1-1
TGTGCCAGCAGTTTATTCGGGCAGACTGAAGCTTTCTTT
CASSLFGQTEAFF
>TRBV7-9|many|NA|TRBJ2-7
TGTGCCAGCAGCCCGAGGGCACAGGGAGGAATGAACGAGCAGTACTTC
CASSPRAQGGMNEQYF
>TRBV7-2|NA|NA|TRBJ2-1
TGTGCCAGCAGCTTAAACGGCCTCAATGAGCAGTTCTTC
CASSLNGLNEQFF
>TRBV10-1|few|NA|TRBJ1-1
TGCGCCAGCAGTGAAAACAGGGAAAAGGAAGCTTTCTTT
CASSENREKEAFF
>TRBV27|NA|NA|TRBJ2-3
TGTGCCAGCACCCGAGATACGCAGTATTTT
CASTRDTQYF
>TRBV5-4|few|NA|TRBJ2-5
TGTGCCAGCAGCTTGGTTGAAGAGACCCAGTACTTC
CASSLVEETQYF
>TRBV6-6|NA|TRBD1|TRBJ2-5
TGTGCCAGCAGGCGACCAGGGACAGGCCAAGAGACCCAGTACTTC
CASRRPGTGQETQYF
>TRBV20-1|many|TRBD2|TRBJ2-7
TGCAGTGCTAGTAATCAACTAGCGGGGTCCTACGAGCAGTACTTC
CSASNQLAGSYEQYF
>TRBV18|NA|NA|TRBJ2-7
TGTGCCAGCTCACAAGGGGGGGTCTACGAGCAGTACTTC
CASSQGGVYEQYF
>TRBV12-3/TRBV12-4|few|TRBD1|TRBJ2-7
TGTGCCAGCAGTCCGGACAGGGTTGAGCAGTACTTC
CASSPDRVEQYF
>TRBV11-3|few|NA|TRBJ2-1
TGTGCCAGCAGTCGTTCCAATGAGCAGTTCTTC
CASSRSNEQFF
>TRBV11-2|medium-sized|TRBD1|TRBJ2-3
TGTGCCAGCAGCCCATCGGGACAGAACACAGATACGCAGTATTTT
CASSPSGQNTDTQYF
>TRBV5-1|many|TRBD1|TRBJ1-2
TGCGCCAGCAGCTTGGAGGGGACAGGGAGCTATGGCTACACCTTC
CASSLEGTGSYGYTF
>TRBV28|few|NA|TRBJ1-5
TGTGCCAGCAGTCCTAATCAGCCCCAGCATTTT
CASSPNQPQHF
>TRBV28|few|NA|TRBJ2-3
TGTGCCAGCAGGGGCCTCATGGATACGCAGTATTTT
CASRGLMDTQYF
>TRBV20-1|many|NA|TRBJ2-7
TGCAGTGCTAGAGATGTGGCAGGCCCCTACGAGCAGTACTTC
CSARDVAGPYEQYF
>TRBV2|many|NA|TRBJ1-1
TGTGCCAGCCTCGTCCAGGGCCCTGAAGCTTTCTTT
CASLVQGPEAFF
>TRBV7-2|few|TRBD2|TRBJ2-2
TGTGCCAGCAGCTTGACTAGCAGTTACACCGGGGAGCTGTTTTTT
CASSLTSSYTGELFF